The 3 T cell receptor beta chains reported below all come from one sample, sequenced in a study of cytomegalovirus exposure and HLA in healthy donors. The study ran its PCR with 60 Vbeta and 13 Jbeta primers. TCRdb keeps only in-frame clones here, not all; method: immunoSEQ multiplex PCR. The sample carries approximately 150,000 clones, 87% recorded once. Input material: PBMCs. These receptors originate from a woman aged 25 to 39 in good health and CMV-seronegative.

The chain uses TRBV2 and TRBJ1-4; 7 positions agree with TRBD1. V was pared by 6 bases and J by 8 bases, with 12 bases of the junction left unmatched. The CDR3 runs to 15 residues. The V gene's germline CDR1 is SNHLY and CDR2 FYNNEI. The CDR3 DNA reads TGTGCCAGCAGGCAACAGGGGCTTAGGGGGGAAAAACTGTTTTTT. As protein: CASRQQGLRGEKLFF.

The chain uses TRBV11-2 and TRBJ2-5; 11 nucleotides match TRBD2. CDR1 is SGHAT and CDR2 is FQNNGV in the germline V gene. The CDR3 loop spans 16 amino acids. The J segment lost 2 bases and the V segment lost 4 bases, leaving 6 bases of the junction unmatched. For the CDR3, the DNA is TGTGCCAGCAGCTCGAGACTAGCGGGAATACAAGAGACCCAGTACTTC. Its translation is CASSSRLAGIQETQYF.

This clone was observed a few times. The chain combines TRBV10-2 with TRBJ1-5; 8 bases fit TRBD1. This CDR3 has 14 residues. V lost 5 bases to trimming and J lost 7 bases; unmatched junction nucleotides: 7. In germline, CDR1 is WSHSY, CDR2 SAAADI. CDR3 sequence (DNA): TGCGCCAGCAGTCTGGACAGGGTTATGCAGCCCCAGCATTTT. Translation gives CASSLDRVMQPQHF.